The source of this TCR beta chain is a study of cytomegalovirus exposure and HLA in healthy donors (dated by TCRdb to 2016 to 2017). About the study as a whole: An earlier analysis of 550 to 700 of the donors reported more than 250 Gb of sequence data and 117 million unique TCR beta sequences from 190 million or so T cells. An early release covering over 500 HLA-typed donors comprised around 300 gigabases of sequencing data and roughly 85 million unique TCR sequences. Of the roughly 400 genotyped donors, 65% to 90% fell in the genetic ancestry cluster associated with self-reported Caucasian donors. The study was designed to test whether signatures of past pathogen exposure could be identified by cataloging public T cell receptors. The study used immunosequencing to profile the T cell repertoires of around 600 subjects and linked those repertoires to cytomegalovirus serostatus. Along with the roughly 710-subject first cohort, a separate validation cohort of over a hundred different subjects was used. To predict cytomegalovirus infection status, the study brought together high-throughput TCR immunosequencing, statistical association of individual TCRs with disease status, and machine learning. A later analysis re-examined previously published TCR beta repertoires from roughly 650 donors and added high-resolution HLA genotyping to investigate patterns of TCR occurrence. Rather than using new phenotypic data, the later analysis identified candidate immune exposures from TCR beta sequences and from how often those sequences occurred across donors. An earlier analysis of approximately 580 of the donors used high-throughput TCR beta sequencing to judge whether each TCR beta V gene segment behaved as functional or pseudogenic. Donor age, sex, ethnicity and CMV serostatus were collected together with the repertoire data. In a later genetic analysis, genome-wide SNP genotypes for about 55% of the roughly 700 donors were used, and that subset was treated as a discovery cohort. Every repertoire in the discovery cohort had been generated on one and the same sequencing platform. HLA typing included class I and class II loci at four-digit resolution. The number of typed donors differed by locus: roughly 620-630 for A, B, C, DRB1 and DQB1; approximately 540 for DQA1; fewer than 610 for DPA1; and about 450 for DPB1. A handful of DR-DQ haplotypes were treated as single units for association and clustering because of strong linkage in the cohort. On average, about 240,000 unique TCR beta nucleotide sequences were sequenced per donor among roughly 430 genotyped donors of the cohort, with roughly 18% of those sequences being non-productive. Findings and caveats that apply to the study as a whole: In a later analysis, the rate of TCR association differed among HLA loci, with DRB1 alleles having the most associated TCRs and HLA-C alleles having the fewest. A later analysis found that most CMV-associated TCR beta chains appeared HLA-restricted, with HLA associations seemingly driven largely by CMV exposure. Specific HLA alleles were associated with roughly 17,000 TCR beta sequences at a false discovery rate of 0.05 in a later analysis. The cohort was sequenced for TCR beta chains only, and without alpha or paired-chain data the features that could be detected were limited. Correlated functional status among segregating V segments might be attributable to linkage disequilibrium, but an unknown experimental factor could not be ruled out. An earlier analysis of approximately 530 of the donors showed that most TCR beta V segments appeared in productive rearrangements either about 87% or about 30% of the time, which broadly matched IMGT annotations. While some public TCRs were present in many individuals, most TCR sequences turned up only very rarely across donors. Because some donors lacked HLA typing at each locus, the association tests relied only on the typed subset. The study listed 150 to 200 TCR beta chains as associated with cytomegalovirus. In a later analysis, several top co-occurrence clusters were reported to appear linked to parvovirus B19, influenza, CMV and Epstein-Barr virus. In vitro tests confirmed that a few of the cytomegalovirus-associated TCR beta chains recognize cytomegalovirus antigens. A group of highly shared sequence variants was considered likely to be a technical artifact of the sequencing pipeline. Cytomegalovirus status was reported to be diagnosed by the classifier with high specificity and sensitivity in both the original and validation cohorts. Some IMGT-functional V segments, including TRBV6-2 and TRBV6-3, could not be told apart with the 87-base-pair reads, so those segments were excluded. The presence/absence analyses assumed that sequencing depth was roughly uniform across donors, and that assumption may not be true. In a later analysis, HLA-associated TCR beta chains showed more clonal expansion and lower generation probabilities than non-associated chains that were equally common. When HLA alleles, especially DR and DQ, strongly co-occurred, TCR associations were difficult to assign to individual alleles. According to the authors, the approach could potentially be generalized to other disease states and immunological phenotypes. The earlier analysis of some 540 of the donors excluded 15 to 20 rarely observed V segments, including chromosome 9 orphons, because counts were too low. A later genetic analysis reported fewer N-insertions in productive TCRs among donors in an Asian-associated ancestry cluster than the roughly 690-donor mean. A further reported finding was that TCR beta sequences accurately predicted the HLA-A and HLA-B alleles for most subjects in the first cohort. V-gene and J-gene trimming of TCR beta chains was associated with a missense DCLRE1C variant in a later genetic analysis, and the association was replicated in an independent cohort. CMV serostatus was the only immune exposure information available for the cohort.

Germline trimming amounts to 8 bases on V and 0 bases on J, with 3 as the count of junction bases outside the gene matches. The CDR3 holds 13 amino acids from the cysteine to the phenylalanine. The read is trimmed to its CDR3 DNA, 39 bases read in frame from base 1. The germline V gene (reference sequence) gives CDR1 as LNHDA and CDR2 as SQIVND. Comments on this clone: The antigen this receptor binds is unknown. It has no much larger one-base neighbor in the sample; base qualities were not kept.

The cohort was made up of 650 to 700 healthy bone marrow donors. At the time of sampling, all cohort members were nominally healthy, though unrecorded immune exposures were likely present. The donor was CMV seropositive and was included in the group of 289 seropositive cohort members. A peripheral blood sample was collected from each donor, and TCR beta sequencing was performed on peripheral blood mononuclear cells. Genomic DNA was extracted from the blood cell samples with the Qiagen DNeasy Blood Extraction Kit. Receptor amplification or capture employed the immunoSEQ multiplex PCR assay. The multiplex PCR relied on a mix of 60 forward primers for TCR Vbeta segments and 13 reverse primers for TCR Jbeta segments. Amplification of the CDR3 region of rearranged TCR beta genes was performed with a multiplex PCR assay on genomic DNA. Amplified TCR beta libraries were sequenced as 87-base-pair reads on the Illumina HiSeq System. The paper's processing steps were these. In a later analysis, 70 million to 95 million unique TCR beta chains were counted across the approximately 620 repertoires, and approximately 11 million of these chains were shared by at least two donors. A nearest-neighbor algorithm error-corrected the raw reads and collapsed the reads into unique sequences, merging closely related sequences to remove PCR and sequencing errors. To assign V, D and J gene segments, CDR3 sequences were aligned to IMGT reference sequences. For a sequence to be retained, a match of at least six nucleotides was required to both a V gene segment and a J gene segment. A rearrangement counted as productive if the CDR3 had no stop codons and remained in frame with V and J, and every other rearrangement counted as non-productive. Following IMGT convention, CDR3 was defined as the stretch from the second conserved V-encoded cysteine up to the conserved J-encoded phenylalanine. The earlier analysis of some 550 of the donors excluded any sequence lacking an unambiguous match to a single V gene segment. In an earlier analysis of 587 of the donors, V segments were called functional above 56.7% productive rearrangements and were called segregating when the between-donor standard deviation exceeded 5%. A statistical classification framework was built to diagnose cytomegalovirus status from the catalog of TCR beta chain sequences. In a later analysis, V and J genes were assigned by comparing TCR nucleotide sequences against IMGT/GENE-DB human TR gene sequences. The TCRdist pipeline was used in a later analysis to assign CDR3 sequences and most-parsimonious VDJ recombination scenarios. A later analysis defined each TCR beta chain by its CDR3 amino acid sequence plus V-gene family, and excluded reads lacking a unique V-gene family. In a later analysis, approximately 640 highly shared, low-generation-probability nucleotide sequences were removed to address suspected cross-contamination and a sequencing artifact. In a later analysis, a clonal expansion index was calculated for each public chain from normalized within-repertoire ranks of inferred template counts. Generation probabilities in a later analysis came from a VDJ recombination model fitted to out-of-frame rearrangements, and those results were checked against IGoR. Hypergeometric tests were used in a later analysis to score TCR-TCR, TCR-HLA and TCR-CMV co-occurrence, with a repertoire-size bias correction applied to the TCR pairs. To estimate false discovery rates, a later analysis permuted the HLA or CMV assignments 20 times. In a later analysis, co-occurring TCRs were grouped using DBSCAN, with TCRdist sequence similarity added in when clustering inside HLA-allele-positive subsets. Repertoires with fewer than 30,000 or more than 120,000 public chains, plus five repertoires with anomalous nucleotide sharing, were excluded from co-occurrence clustering. In TCRdb, the immuneACCESS table is reduced to in-frame sequences with V and J assigned. These tables do not hold every clone; where another copy was compared, an unresolved V gene accounts for under half, and the others remain unexplained. V, J and clone size are those of that table, while D and trimming were read from the DNA. This sample comprises around 81,000 clones, about two thirds of them detected only once. The ten most abundant clones make up 5% to 6% of the sample.

The sample comprised PBMCs. The chain couples TRBV19 to TRBJ2-5, with TRBD1 matching 7 junction bases. The clonotype originates from a man aged 25 to 40 in good health and CMV-seropositive. Here the CDR3 is given as CASSGQYQETQYF. The sequenced DNA is TGTGCCAGTTCGGGACAGTACCAAGAGACCCAGTACTTC.